A single sample gave rise to the 23 T cell receptor beta chains below, sequenced in a study of long-term antiretroviral therapy in people with HIV. An immunoSEQ assay, version v3.0, was performed at survey level. Clones were read by immunoSEQ multiplex PCR, and TCRdb kept only the in-frame ones, dropping some. The table lists 25,000 to 35,000 clones, 70% to 90% of them singletons. Sequences were derived from unsorted PBMCs, sampled 1.8 years after starting antiretroviral therapy. These receptors were collected from a woman aged 18-35 years with HIV.

The table lists this clone with a few counts. An end of the junction does not agree with germline; a read error may underlie this. The genes are TRBV28 and TRBJ1-5; 8 bases fit TRBD1. Germline V lookup: CDR1 MDHEN, CDR2 SYDVKM. The CDR3 extends over 16 amino acids. The chain's CDR3 is CASSFPGQASDQPQHF. The CDR3 DNA reads as TGTGCCAGCAGTTTCCCGGGACAGGCTAGCGATCAGCCCCAGCATTTT.

The chain joins TRBV7-2 to TRBJ1-1; 7 nucleotides align to TRBD1. CDR3 size: 17 residues. Germline CDR1 SGHTA, CDR2 FQGNSA. J was trimmed by 6 bases and V by 5 bases; bases with no gene match: 18. The CDR3: CASSDGPSRGYKAEAFF. CDR3 nucleotide sequence: TGTGCCAGCAGCGATGGCCCCTCCAGGGGGTATAAAGCTGAAGCTTTCTTT.

The rearrangement uses TRBV9 and TRBJ2-7; either TRBD1 or TRBD2 may supply D (6 bases each). The CDR3 is made up of 14 amino acids. Germline V lookup: CDR1 SGDLS, CDR2 YYNGEE. V lost 0 bases and J 3 bases, leaving 10 bases between the germline ends. CDR3 protein: CASSVGGDNYEQYF. DNA of the CDR3: TGTGCCAGCAGCGTAGGCGGGGACAACTACGAGCAGTACTTC.

CDR3: CEDRQDTTDQPQHF. CDR3 sequence (DNA): TGTGAAGACCGACAGGACACGACCGATCAGCCCCAGCATTTT. This chain uses TRBV21-1 with TRBJ1-5; the table's D call, TRBD1, was not checked against the DNA. TRBV21-1 is a pseudogene locus. The CDR3 loop spans 14 amino acids.

This clone came up once. This chain's CDR3 is CASQGQGPNTGELFF. DNA of the CDR3: TGTGCCAGCCAAGGACAGGGCCCGAACACCGGGGAGCTGTTTTTT. The rearrangement links TRBV9 to TRBJ2-2, with 8 bases fitting TRBD1. The CDR3 has 15 residues. The germline V gene has CDR1 SGDLS and CDR2 YYNGEE. V gave up 7 bases and J gave up 0 bases; unmatched junction bases: 5.

The rearrangement joins TRBV27 to TRBJ2-1; 9 bases align to TRBD2. Losses at the gene ends were 2 bases for V and 16 bases for J; bases not matched to a gene: 6. Germline V gives CDR1 MNHEY, CDR2 SMNVEV (reference sequence). This CDR3 contains 12 residues. CDR3 region: CASSLGTSPPFF. CDR3 bases: TGTGCCAGCAGTTTAGGGACTAGCCCCCCCTTCTTC.

In nucleotides, the CDR3 is TGCGCCAGCAGCGGACAGGTTGGCTCTGGAAACACCATATATTTT. Translating it yields CASSGQVGSGNTIYF. The rearrangement joins TRBV4-3 to TRBJ1-3, with 7 bases fitting TRBD1. The V gene's germline CDR1 is LGHNA and CDR2 YSLEER. This CDR3 comprises 15 residues. V lost 5 bases and J lost 0; bases outside the gene matches: 4.

The chain employs TRBV7-9 and TRBJ2-1; 10 bases align to TRBD2. This CDR3 has 17 amino acids. V was pared by 2 bases and J by 6 bases, with 10 bases of the junction left unmatched. Germline V gene sequence: CDR1 SEHNR, CDR2 FQNEAQ (reference sequence). CDR3 loop: CASSLRFGLAEPNEQFF. CDR3 DNA sequence: TGTGCCAGCAGCTTAAGGTTTGGACTAGCGGAGCCCAATGAGCAGTTCTTC. The variable domain in full, completed from reference TRBV7-9 and TRBJ2-1, reads DTGVSQNPRHKITKRGQNVTFRCDPISEHNRLYWYRQTLGQGPEFLTYFQNEAQLEKSRLLSDRFSAERPKGSFSTLEIQRTEQGDSAMYLCASSLRFGLAEPNEQFFGPGTRLTVL.

This chain connects TRBV6-4 to TRBJ2-3; TRBD2 aligns across 11 bases. The CDR3 totals 14 residues. V gave up 5 bases and J gave up 4 bases; unmatched junction bases: 2. Germline V gene data show CDR1 as MRHNA and CDR2 as SNTAGT. The CDR3 DNA follows: TGTGCCAGCAGTACTAGCGGGAGCCCAGATACGCAGTATTTT. This codes for CASSTSGSPDTQYF.

The chain carries TRBV7-2 and TRBJ2-7, with a weak D call TRBD2 (6 bases). CDR3 length equals 16 residues. In germline, CDR1 is SGHTA, CDR2 FQGNSA. The germline V and J ends were trimmed by 2 bases and 2 bases, with 16 bases remaining between them. CDR3 amino acids: CASSLISGTLTYEQYF. The CDR3 DNA is TGTGCCAGCAGCTTAATTTCCGGGACTTTAACCTACGAGCAGTACTTC.

The chain employs TRBV14 and TRBJ2-5; 7 bases agree with TRBD1. The J segment lost 13 bases and the V segment lost 0 bases, leaving 8 bases of the junction unmatched. CDR1 SGHDN and CDR2 FVKESK come from the germline V gene. This CDR3 spans 13 amino acids. As DNA, the CDR3 is TGTGCCAGCAGCCAAGATCTCGGACAGGTTTTGTACTTC. Translation gives CASSQDLGQVLYF.

The chain has TRBV28 and TRBJ2-5; TRBD1 or TRBD2 may be the D gene (5 bases each). V lost 1 base to trimming and J lost 3 bases, with 15 bases between them. This CDR3 region has 16 residues. Germline values: CDR1 MDHEN, CDR2 SYDVKM. Here the CDR3 DNA reads TGTGCCAGCAGTTTATTCGGGGCCGAAGATAAAGAGACCCAGTACTTC. Amino acid sequence: CASSLFGAEDKETQYF.

The chain combines TRBV18 with TRBJ2-3; D might be TRBD2 (6 bases). CDR3 length equals 16 residues. The germline V and J ends were trimmed by 0 bases and 8 bases, with 18 bases remaining between them. CDR1 is KGHSH and CDR2 is LQKENI in the germline V gene. CDR3 loop: CASSPPYGGGPGTQYF. CDR3 sequence (DNA): TGTGCCAGCTCACCACCTTACGGGGGAGGCCCGGGTACGCAGTATTTT.

The gene calls are TRBV7-2 and TRBJ2-1, with D perhaps matching TRBD2 (6 bases). This CDR3 comprises 16 residues. CDR1 SGHTA and CDR2 FQGNSA come from the germline V gene. V was shortened by 0 bases and J by 2 bases, with 11 bases between the two germline ends. CDR3 coding DNA: TGTGCCAGCAGCTTAGCGGTAGCGGTTCCCTACAATGAGCAGTTCTTC. Amino acids: CASSLAVAVPYNEQFF.

The chain has TRBV28 and TRBJ2-5; a weak D match, TRBD1 (5 bases). This CDR3 comprises 17 residues. In germline, CDR1 is MDHEN, CDR2 SYDVKM. The V end lost 3 bases, the J end lost 1 base, and 18 bases lay between the germline ends. CDR3 nucleotides: TGTGCCAGCAGTTTCCCGATCGACAGACAAGTCCAAGAGACCCAGTACTTC. It is translated as CASSFPIDRQVQETQYF.

The chain combines TRBV7-9 with TRBJ1-3, with TRBD1 as a possible D gene (5 bases). With 1 base removed from V and 0 bases from J, the gap between germline ends came to 13 bases. There are 17 residues in the CDR3. CDR1 and CDR2 (germline): SEHNR, FQNEAQ (reference sequence). CDR3 residues: CASSLGVVGVSGNTIYF. CDR3 nucleotide sequence: TGTGCCAGCAGCTTAGGAGTCGTGGGGGTCTCTGGAAACACCATATATTTT.

The rearrangement uses TRBV6-5 and TRBJ2-5; TRBD2 matches at 7 bases. Looked up from germline, CDR1 is MNHEY and CDR2 is SVGAGI. The V gene end was trimmed by 8 bases and the J gene end by 4 bases; junction bases not matched to a gene: 10. This CDR3 is built from 14 residues. CDR3 DNA sequence: TGTGCCAGCGGACTAGATTTTGCCGGAGAGACCCAGTACTTC. This gives the protein CASGLDFAGETQYF.

The V call is TRBV2, the J call TRBJ2-2; D remains ambiguous. V lost 4 bases and J 1 base, leaving 4 bases between the germline ends. The CDR3 extends over 13 amino acids. Germline V gene sequence: CDR1 SNHLY, CDR2 FYNNEI. Here the CDR3 reads CASSGQNTGELFF. In DNA form, the CDR3 reads TGTGCCAGCAGTGGTCAGAACACCGGGGAGCTGTTTTTT. Based on the CDR3 plus reference TRBV2 and TRBJ2-2, the full variable domain is EPEVTQTPSHQVTQMGQEVILRCVPISNHLYFYWYRQILGQKVEFLVSFYNNEISEKSEIFDDQFSVERPDGSNFTLKIRSTKLEDSAMYFCASSGQNTGELFFGEGSRLTVL.

The chain couples TRBV5-4 to TRBJ1-5; TRBD1 might be the D (5 bases). The germline gives CDR1 SGHNT, CDR2 YYREEE (reference sequence). Trimming took off 5 bases at V and 4 bases at J, with 19 bases between the two ends. The length of the CDR3 is 16 residues. CDR3 amino acids: CASRFHTGFPNQPQHF. CDR3 nucleotide sequence: TGTGCCAGCAGATTTCATACAGGATTCCCGAATCAGCCCCAGCATTTT.

J is TRBJ2-1 and V is TRBV13, with a tentative D call TRBD2 (5 bases). Germline lookup yields CDR1 PRHDT and CDR2 FYEKMQ (reference sequence). The CDR3 consists of 16 residues. The germline V and J ends were trimmed by 2 bases and 5 bases, with 16 bases remaining between them. CDR3 region: CASSLSLAQLDNEQFF. The DNA of the CDR3 is TGTGCCAGCAGCTTATCGCTAGCCCAGTTAGACAATGAGCAGTTCTTC.

This clone was counted once. The rearrangement joins TRBV4-3 to TRBJ2-3, with a tentative D call TRBD2 (6 bases). Trimming took 0 bases from V and 2 from J, leaving 12 bases between them. This CDR3 has 16 amino acids. Germline CDR1 is LGHNA and CDR2 is YSLEER. The CDR3 protein is CASSQEPGLNTDTQYF. CDR3 nucleotides: TGCGCCAGCAGCCAAGAACCGGGACTCAACACAGATACGCAGTATTTT.

The chain has TRBV5-6 and TRBJ2-7; D uncertain. V lost 4 bases and J lost 5, with 16 bases in between. This CDR3 region has 14 residues. Germline V CDR1 and CDR2: SGHDT, YYEEEE. In DNA form, the CDR3 reads TGTGCCAGCAGCCTTTACGCCCACGAGAACGAGCAGTACTTC. This sequence encodes CASSLYAHENEQYF. The whole variable domain, remainder taken from reference TRBV5-6 and TRBJ2-7, is DAGVTQSPTHLIKTRGQQVTLRCSPKSGHDTVSWYQQALGQGPQFIFQYYEEEERQRGNFPDRFSGHQFPNYSSELNVNALLLGDSALYLCASSLYAHENEQYFGPGTRLTVT.

This clone was recorded a few times. The J gene is TRBJ1-2, the V gene TRBV27; a possible D gene is TRBD1 (6 bases). The CDR3 runs to 14 residues. V lost 3 bases to trimming and J lost 2 bases, with 10 bases between them. Germline assignment: CDR1 MNHEY and CDR2 SMNVEV (reference sequence). CDR3 amino acids: CASSFRQANYGYTF. CDR3 DNA sequence: TGTGCCAGCAGTTTTCGACAGGCAAACTATGGCTACACCTTC.